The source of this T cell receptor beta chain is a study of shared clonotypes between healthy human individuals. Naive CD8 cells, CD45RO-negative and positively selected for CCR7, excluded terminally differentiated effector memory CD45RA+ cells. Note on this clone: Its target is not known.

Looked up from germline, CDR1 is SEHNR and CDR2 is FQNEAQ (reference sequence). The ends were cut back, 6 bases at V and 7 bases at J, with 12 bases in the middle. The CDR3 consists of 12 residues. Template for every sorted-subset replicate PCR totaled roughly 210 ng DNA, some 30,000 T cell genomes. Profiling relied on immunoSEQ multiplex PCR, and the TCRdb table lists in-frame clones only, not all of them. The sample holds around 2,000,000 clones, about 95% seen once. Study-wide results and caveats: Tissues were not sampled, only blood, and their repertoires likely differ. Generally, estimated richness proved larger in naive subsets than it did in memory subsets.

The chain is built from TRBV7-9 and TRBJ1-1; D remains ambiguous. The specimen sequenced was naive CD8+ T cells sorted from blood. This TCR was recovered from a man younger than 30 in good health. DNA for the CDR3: TGTGCCAGCAGTTACGGGAAGGGTGAAGCTTTCTTT. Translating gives CASSYGKGEAFF.